Sequencing of this TCR beta chain was carried out in a study of T cells in Graves' hyperthyroidism and ophthalmopathy. This clonotype was observed at least ten times. Antigen: not known. Reasons for excluding patients were uncontrolled infection, other autoimmune disease, pregnancy or lactation. The PBMCs studied were ones that came from 9 to 10 ml fresh peripheral blood. TCR beta CDR3 region amplification was performed from RNA transcripts. TCR CDR3 regions were first amplified by RT-PCR with HTBI primers. TCRdb processed the multiplex PCR reads anew with MiXCR; each CDR3 protein has one entry. The data show approximately 600,000 distinct CDR3 sequences, about 20% seen once. The length of the CDR3 is 13 residues. Germline CDR1 is SGHRS and CDR2 is YFSETQ. Deletions cut 3 bases from V and 8 bases from J, with 11 bases between. Study results and caveats: The model identified upcoming ophthalmopathy a median approximately six months ahead of onset.

Input material: blood. The V gene is TRBV5-1, the J gene TRBJ2-2; a weak D match, TRBD1 (5 bases). The TCR comes from a young man with Graves' ophthalmopathy. The CDR3 spells CASSSTQGGELFF. CDR3 DNA: TGCGCCAGCAGCTCCACCCAGGGAGGGGAGCTGTTTTTT.